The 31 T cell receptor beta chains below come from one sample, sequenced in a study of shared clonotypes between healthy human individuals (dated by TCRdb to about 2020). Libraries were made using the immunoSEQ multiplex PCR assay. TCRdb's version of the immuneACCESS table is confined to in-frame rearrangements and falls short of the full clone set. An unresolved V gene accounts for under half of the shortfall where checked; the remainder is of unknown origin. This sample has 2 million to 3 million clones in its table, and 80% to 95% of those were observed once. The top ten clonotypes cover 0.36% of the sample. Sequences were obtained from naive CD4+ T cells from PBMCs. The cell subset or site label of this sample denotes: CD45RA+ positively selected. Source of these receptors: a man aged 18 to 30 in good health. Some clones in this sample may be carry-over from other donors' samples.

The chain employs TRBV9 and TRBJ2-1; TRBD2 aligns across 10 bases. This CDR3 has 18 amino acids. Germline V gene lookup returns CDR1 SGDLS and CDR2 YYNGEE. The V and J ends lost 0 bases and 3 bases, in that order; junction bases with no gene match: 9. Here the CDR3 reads CASSVGPPRTSGYNEQFF. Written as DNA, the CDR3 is TGTGCCAGCAGCGTAGGACCCCCCAGGACTAGCGGCTACAATGAGCAGTTCTTC.

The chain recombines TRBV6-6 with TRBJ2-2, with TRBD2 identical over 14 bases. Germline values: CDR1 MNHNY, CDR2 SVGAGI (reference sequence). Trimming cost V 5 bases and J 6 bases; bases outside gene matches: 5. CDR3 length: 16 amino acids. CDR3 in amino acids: CASSHGLAGGAGELFF. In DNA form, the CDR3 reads TGTGCCAGCAGTCACGGACTAGCGGGAGGCGCCGGGGAGCTGTTTTTT.

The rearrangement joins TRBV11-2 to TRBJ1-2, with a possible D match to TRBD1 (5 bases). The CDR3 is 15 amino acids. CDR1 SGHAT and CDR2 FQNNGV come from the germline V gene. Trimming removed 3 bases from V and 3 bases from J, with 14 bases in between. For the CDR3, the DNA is TGTGCCAGCAGCTTTTCAGGGCTCGGAGACTATGGCTACACCTTC. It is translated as CASSFSGLGDYGYTF.

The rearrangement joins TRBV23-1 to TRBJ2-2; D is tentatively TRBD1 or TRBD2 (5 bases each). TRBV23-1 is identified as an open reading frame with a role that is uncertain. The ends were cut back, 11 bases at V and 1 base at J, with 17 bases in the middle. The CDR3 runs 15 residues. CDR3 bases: TGCGCCGGCCTCCCACGGGGCTGGAACACCGGGGAGCTGTTTTTT. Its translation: CAGLPRGWNTGELFF.

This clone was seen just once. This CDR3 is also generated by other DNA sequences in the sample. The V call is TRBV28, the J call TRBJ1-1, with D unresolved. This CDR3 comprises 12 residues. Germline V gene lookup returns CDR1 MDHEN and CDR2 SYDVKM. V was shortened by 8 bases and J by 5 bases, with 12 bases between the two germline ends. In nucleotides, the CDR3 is TGTGCCAGCCGGCGGGGTGGGACTGAAGCTTTCTTT. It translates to CASRRGGTEAFF.

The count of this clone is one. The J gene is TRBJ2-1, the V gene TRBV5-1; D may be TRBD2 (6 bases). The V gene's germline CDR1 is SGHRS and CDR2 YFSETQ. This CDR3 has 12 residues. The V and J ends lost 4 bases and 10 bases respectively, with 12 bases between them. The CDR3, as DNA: TGCGCCAGCAGCAACCCGGAGGGGGAGCAGTTCTTC. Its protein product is CASSNPEGEQFF.

This chain's CDR3 is CASSVNRAYEQYF. For the CDR3, the DNA is TGTGCCAGTAGTGTGAATCGAGCCTACGAGCAGTACTTC. The gene calls are TRBV19 and TRBJ2-7; D is uncertain. The CDR3 is 13 amino acids. Between the trimmed V and J ends, which lost 5 bases and 2 bases, there was a span of 10 bases. CDR1 is LNHDA, CDR2 SQIVND, per germline (reference sequence).

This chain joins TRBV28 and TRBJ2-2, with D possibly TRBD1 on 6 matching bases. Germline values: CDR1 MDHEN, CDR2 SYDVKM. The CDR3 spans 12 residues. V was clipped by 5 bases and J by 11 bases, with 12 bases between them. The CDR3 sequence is CASSRHRVELFF. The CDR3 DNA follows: TGTGCCAGCAGTAGGCACAGGGTAGAGCTGTTTTTT.

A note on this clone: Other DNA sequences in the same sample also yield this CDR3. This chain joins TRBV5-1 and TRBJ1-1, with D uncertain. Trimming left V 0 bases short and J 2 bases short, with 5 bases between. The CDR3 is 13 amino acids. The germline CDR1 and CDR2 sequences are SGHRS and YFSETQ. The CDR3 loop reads CASSLELNTEAFF. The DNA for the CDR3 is TGCGCCAGCAGCTTGGAACTTAACACTGAAGCTTTCTTT.

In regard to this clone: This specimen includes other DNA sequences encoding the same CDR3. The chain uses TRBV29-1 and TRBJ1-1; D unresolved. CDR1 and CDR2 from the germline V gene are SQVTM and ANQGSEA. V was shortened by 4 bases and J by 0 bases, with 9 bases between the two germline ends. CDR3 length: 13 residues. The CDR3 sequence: CSVGVGMNTEAFF. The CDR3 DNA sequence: TGCAGCGTTGGCGTAGGGATGAACACTGAAGCTTTCTTT.

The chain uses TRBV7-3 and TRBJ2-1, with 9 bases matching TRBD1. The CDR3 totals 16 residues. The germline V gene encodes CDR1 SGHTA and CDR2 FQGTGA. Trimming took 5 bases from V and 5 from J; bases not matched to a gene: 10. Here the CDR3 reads CASSTRPGTGHNEQFF. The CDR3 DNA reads TGTGCCAGCAGCACCCGCCCCGGGACAGGGCACAATGAGCAGTTCTTC.

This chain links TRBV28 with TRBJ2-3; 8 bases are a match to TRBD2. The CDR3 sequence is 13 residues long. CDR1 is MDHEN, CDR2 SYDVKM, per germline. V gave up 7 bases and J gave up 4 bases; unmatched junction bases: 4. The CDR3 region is CASIGSGADTQYF. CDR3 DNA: TGTGCCAGCATTGGTAGCGGGGCAGATACGCAGTATTTT.

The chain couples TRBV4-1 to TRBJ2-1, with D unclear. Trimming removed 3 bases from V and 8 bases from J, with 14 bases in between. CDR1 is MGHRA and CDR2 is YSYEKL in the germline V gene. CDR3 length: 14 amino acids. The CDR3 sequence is CASSQRRPDDEQFF. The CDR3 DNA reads TGCGCCAGCAGCCAGAGGCGGCCTGACGATGAGCAGTTCTTC.

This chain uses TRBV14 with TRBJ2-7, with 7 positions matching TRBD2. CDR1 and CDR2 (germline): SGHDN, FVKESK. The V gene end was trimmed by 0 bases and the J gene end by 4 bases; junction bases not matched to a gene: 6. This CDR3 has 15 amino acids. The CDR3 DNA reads TGTGCCAGCAGCCAAGATGCGCGGGAGAGTTACGAGCAGTACTTC. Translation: CASSQDARESYEQYF.

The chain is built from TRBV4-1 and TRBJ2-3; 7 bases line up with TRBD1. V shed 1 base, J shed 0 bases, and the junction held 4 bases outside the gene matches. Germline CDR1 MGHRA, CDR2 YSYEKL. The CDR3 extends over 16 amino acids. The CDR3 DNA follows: TGCGCCAGCAGCCAAGGTCGGGACAGAAGCACAGATACGCAGTATTTT. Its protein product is CASSQGRDRSTDTQYF.

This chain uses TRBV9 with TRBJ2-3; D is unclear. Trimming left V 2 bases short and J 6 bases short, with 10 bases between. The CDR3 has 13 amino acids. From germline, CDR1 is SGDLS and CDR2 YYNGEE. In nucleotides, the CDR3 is TGTGCCAGCAGCGTTTCCCCCGGGGATACGCAGTATTTT. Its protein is CASSVSPGDTQYF.

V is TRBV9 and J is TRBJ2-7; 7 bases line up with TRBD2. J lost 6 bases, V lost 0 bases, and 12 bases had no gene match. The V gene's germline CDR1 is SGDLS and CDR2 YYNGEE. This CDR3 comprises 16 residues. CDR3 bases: TGTGCCAGCAGCGTAGCCCAGCGGGGATGGGTCTCCGAGCAGTACTTC. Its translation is CASSVAQRGWVSEQYF.

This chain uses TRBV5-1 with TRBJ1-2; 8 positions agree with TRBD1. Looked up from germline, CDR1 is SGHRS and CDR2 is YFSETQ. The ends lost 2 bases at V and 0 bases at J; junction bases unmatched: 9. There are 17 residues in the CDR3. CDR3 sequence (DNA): TGCGCCAGCAGCTTAAGACCGGACAGGGCCACTAACTATGGCTACACCTTC. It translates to CASSLRPDRATNYGYTF. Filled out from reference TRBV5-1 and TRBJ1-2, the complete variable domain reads KAGVTQTPRYLIKTRGQQVTLSCSPISGHRSVSWYQQTPGQGLQFLFEYFSETQRNKGNFPGRFSGRQFSNSRSEMNVSTLELGDSALYLCASSLRPDRATNYGYTFGSGTRLTVV.

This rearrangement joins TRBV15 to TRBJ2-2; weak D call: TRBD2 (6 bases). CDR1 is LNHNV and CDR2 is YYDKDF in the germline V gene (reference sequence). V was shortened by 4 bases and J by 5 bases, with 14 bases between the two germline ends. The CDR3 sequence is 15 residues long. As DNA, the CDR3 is TGTGCCACCAGCACCATTCCGGGAGCTACCGGGGAGCTGTTTTTT. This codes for CATSTIPGATGELFF.

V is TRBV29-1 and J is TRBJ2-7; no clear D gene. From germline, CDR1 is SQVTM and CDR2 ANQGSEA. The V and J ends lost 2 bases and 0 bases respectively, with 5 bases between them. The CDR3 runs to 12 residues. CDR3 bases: TGCAGCGTTGAAAACAACTCCTACGAGCAGTACTTC. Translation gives CSVENNSYEQYF.

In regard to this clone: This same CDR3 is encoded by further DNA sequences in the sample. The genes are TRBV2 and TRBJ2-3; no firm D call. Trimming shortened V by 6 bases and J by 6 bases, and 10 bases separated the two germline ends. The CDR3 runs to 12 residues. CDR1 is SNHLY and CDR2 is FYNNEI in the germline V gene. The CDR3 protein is CASRRLGDTQYF. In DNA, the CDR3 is TGTGCCAGCAGGAGACTCGGGGATACGCAGTATTTT.

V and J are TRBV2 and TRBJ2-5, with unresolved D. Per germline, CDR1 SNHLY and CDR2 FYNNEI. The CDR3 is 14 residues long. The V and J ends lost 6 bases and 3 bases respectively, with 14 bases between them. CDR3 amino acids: CASRDLTDEETQYF. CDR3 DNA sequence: TGTGCCAGCAGGGATTTAACGGATGAAGAGACCCAGTACTTC.

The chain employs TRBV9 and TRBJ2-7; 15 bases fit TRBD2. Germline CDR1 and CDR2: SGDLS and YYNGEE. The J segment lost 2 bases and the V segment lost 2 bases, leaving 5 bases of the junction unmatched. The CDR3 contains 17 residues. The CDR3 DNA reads TGTGCCAGCAGCGTGGGACTAGCGGGAGGAAGCCCCTACGAGCAGTACTTC. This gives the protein CASSVGLAGGSPYEQYF.

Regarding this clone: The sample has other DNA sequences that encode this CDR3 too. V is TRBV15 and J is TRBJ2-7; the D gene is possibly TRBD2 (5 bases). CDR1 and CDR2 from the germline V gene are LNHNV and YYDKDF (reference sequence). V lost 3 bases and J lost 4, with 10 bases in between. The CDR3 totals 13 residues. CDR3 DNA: TGTGCCACCAGCAGGGACGGGAATTACGAGCAGTACTTC. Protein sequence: CATSRDGNYEQYF.

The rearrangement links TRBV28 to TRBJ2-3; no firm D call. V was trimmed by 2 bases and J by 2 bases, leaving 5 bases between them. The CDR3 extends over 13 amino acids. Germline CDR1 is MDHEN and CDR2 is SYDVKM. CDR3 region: CASSLSHTDTQYF. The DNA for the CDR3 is TGTGCCAGCAGTTTAAGCCACACAGATACGCAGTATTTT.

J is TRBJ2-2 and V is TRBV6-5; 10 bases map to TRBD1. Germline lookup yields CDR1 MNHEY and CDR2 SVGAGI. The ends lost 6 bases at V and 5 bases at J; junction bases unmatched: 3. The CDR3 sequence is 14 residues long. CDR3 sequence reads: CASRGQGDTGELFF. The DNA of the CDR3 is TGTGCCAGCAGAGGACAGGGGGATACCGGGGAGCTGTTTTTT.

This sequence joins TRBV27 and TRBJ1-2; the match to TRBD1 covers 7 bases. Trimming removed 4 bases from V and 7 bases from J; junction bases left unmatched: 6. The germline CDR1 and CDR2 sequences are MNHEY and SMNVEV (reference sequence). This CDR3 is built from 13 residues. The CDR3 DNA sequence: TGTGCCAGCAGTTCCAGGACAGGTCTTGGCTACACCTTC. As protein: CASSSRTGLGYTF.

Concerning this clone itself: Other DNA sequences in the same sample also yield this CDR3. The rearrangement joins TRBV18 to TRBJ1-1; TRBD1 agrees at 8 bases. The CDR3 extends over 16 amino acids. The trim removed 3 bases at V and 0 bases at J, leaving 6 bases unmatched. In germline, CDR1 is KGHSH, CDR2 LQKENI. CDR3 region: CASSPRGQGMNTEAFF. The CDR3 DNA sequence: TGTGCCAGCTCACCCCGTGGACAGGGAATGAACACTGAAGCTTTCTTT.

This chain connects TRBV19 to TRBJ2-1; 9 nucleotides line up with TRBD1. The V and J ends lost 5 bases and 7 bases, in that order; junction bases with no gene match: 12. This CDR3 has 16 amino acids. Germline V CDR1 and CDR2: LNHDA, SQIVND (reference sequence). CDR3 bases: TGTGCCAGTAGTTTCCGATCGGGACAGGGAAGGAATGAGCAGTTCTTC. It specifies CASSFRSGQGRNEQFF.

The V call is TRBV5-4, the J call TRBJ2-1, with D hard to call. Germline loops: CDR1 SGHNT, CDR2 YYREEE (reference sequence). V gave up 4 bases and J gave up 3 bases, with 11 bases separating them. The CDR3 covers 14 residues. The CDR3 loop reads CASSPDGFYNEQFF. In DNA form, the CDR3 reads TGTGCCAGCAGCCCAGACGGATTCTACAATGAGCAGTTCTTC.

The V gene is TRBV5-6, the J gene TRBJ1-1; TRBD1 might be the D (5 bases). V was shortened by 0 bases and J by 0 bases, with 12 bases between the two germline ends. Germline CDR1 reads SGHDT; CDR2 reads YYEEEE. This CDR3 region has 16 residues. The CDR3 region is CASSLGPGVMNTEAFF. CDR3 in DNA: TGTGCCAGCAGCTTGGGTCCGGGGGTTATGAACACTGAAGCTTTCTTT.